What follows are 14 T cell receptor beta chains derived from one specimen sequenced in a study of somatic mutations in cytotoxic T cells in rheumatoid arthritis. Here immunoSEQ multiplex PCR was the method, and the copy in TCRdb shows in-frame clones only, minus some. The sample carries 13,000 to 15,000 clones, around 76% recorded once. Sequenced: CD8+ T cells sorted from blood. The receptors originated from an adult with rheumatoid arthritis.

This chain joins TRBV4-2 and TRBJ1-6; 7 positions match TRBD1. CDR3 length equals 15 residues. Germline lookup yields CDR1 LGHNA and CDR2 YNFKEQ. Unmatched junction bases numbered 11, after V lost 2 bases and J lost 13 bases. The CDR3 sequence is CASSQPGQARMPLHF. CDR3 bases: TGTGCCAGCAGCCAACCCGGACAGGCCCGGATGCCCCTCCACTTT.

This clone has just a few counts. This chain joins TRBV7-3 and TRBJ2-5; D gene uncertain. The CDR3 runs to 13 residues. Deletions cut 1 base from V and 4 bases from J, with 7 bases between. The germline CDR1 and CDR2 sequences are SGHTA and FQGTGA. The CDR3 is CASSLSARETQYF. CDR3 bases: TGTGCCAGCAGCTTAAGCGCGCGAGAGACCCAGTACTTC.

This clone was detected once. This chain links TRBV28 with TRBJ2-1; the match to TRBD1 covers 9 bases. CDR3 length: 19 residues. Germline CDR1 and CDR2: MDHEN and SYDVKM. The V and J ends lost 5 bases and 7 bases, in that order; junction bases with no gene match: 21. The CDR3 DNA sequence: TGTGCCAGCAGTCCCAGACAGGGGGTCGTTACGAGGAGTAGGAATGAGCAGTTCTTC. It encodes CASSPRQGVVTRSRNEQFF.

This chain links TRBV6-6 with TRBJ2-7; D gene uncertain. The CDR3 has 14 residues. Germline V lookup: CDR1 MNHNY, CDR2 SVGAGI (reference sequence). The germline V and J ends were trimmed by 4 bases and 2 bases, with 12 bases remaining between them. CDR3 nucleotides: TGTGCCAGCAGTTTTTTAGGGAACACCTACGAGCAGTACTTC. Amino acids: CASSFLGNTYEQYF.

The CDR3 loop is CASSLPDRGATEKQFF. The CDR3 DNA follows: TGTGCCAGCAGCTTACCCGATCGGGGAGCTACCGAAAAGCAGTTCTTC. The chain combines TRBV7-2 with TRBJ2-1, with D perhaps TRBD2 (5 bases). In germline, CDR1 is SGHTA, CDR2 FQGNSA. The CDR3 totals 16 residues. Trimming pared 2 bases from V and 11 bases from J, leaving 22 bases between. The full variable domain, in which reference TRBV7-2 and TRBJ2-1 provide the parts outside the CDR3, is GAGVSQSPSNKVTEKGKDVELRCDPISGHTALYWYRQSLGQGLEFLIYFQGNSAPDKSGLPSDRFSAERTGGSVSTLTIQRTQQEDSAVYLCASSLPDRGATEKQFFGPGTRLTVL.

The chain joins TRBV19 to TRBJ2-3; TRBD2 agrees at 8 bases. The CDR3 length is 16 residues. Per the germline V gene, CDR1 is LNHDA and CDR2 is SQIVND (reference sequence). The trim removed 5 bases at V and 0 bases at J, leaving 7 bases unmatched. The CDR3 region is CASSAWTSYSTDTQYF. CDR3 coding DNA: TGTGCCAGTAGTGCGTGGACTAGCTATAGCACAGATACGCAGTATTTT.

The chain recombines TRBV14 with TRBJ2-3; 8 bases line up with TRBD1. Germline V lookup: CDR1 SGHDN, CDR2 FVKESK. Losses at the gene ends were 1 base for V and 6 bases for J; bases not matched to a gene: 9. This CDR3 contains 16 residues. The CDR3 protein is CASSQVPTGEEDTQYF. The CDR3 region has the DNA TGTGCCAGCAGCCAAGTCCCGACAGGGGAGGAGGATACGCAGTATTTT.

The chain recombines TRBV4-1 with TRBJ2-6, with 8 bases matching TRBD2. Germline lookup yields CDR1 MGHRA and CDR2 YSYEKL. CDR3 length equals 16 residues. V was pared by 4 bases and J by 1 base, with 3 bases of the junction left unmatched. The DNA for the CDR3 is TGCGCCAGCAGCCCTTCGGGGGGGTCTGGGGCCAACGTCCTGACTTTC. Protein: CASSPSGGSGANVLTF.

This chain connects TRBV7-8 to TRBJ1-2; D not certain. The CDR3 has 15 amino acids. Germline CDR1 and CDR2: SGHVS and FQNEAQ. Deletions cut 5 bases from V and 2 bases from J, with 15 bases between. This CDR3 is CASSTTQRRNYGYTF. The CDR3 coding sequence is TGTGCCAGCAGCACCACGCAAAGGCGGAACTATGGCTACACCTTC.

The chain combines TRBV5-8 with TRBJ2-7; D is unclear. This CDR3 is 13 amino acids long. V lost 2 bases to trimming and J lost 2 bases, with 8 bases between them. Germline lookup yields CDR1 SGHTS and CDR2 YDEGEE. The CDR3 nucleotides read TGTGCCAGCAGCTTCCTAGAAGCCTACGAGCAGTACTTC. Protein product: CASSFLEAYEQYF.

The rearrangement links TRBV4-1 to TRBJ2-7; D uncertain. CDR1 and CDR2 from the germline V gene are MGHRA and YSYEKL. V lost 0 bases and J lost 6, with 6 bases in between. CDR3 size: 12 residues. The CDR3 protein is CASSQDQVEQYF. The CDR3 nucleotides are TGCGCCAGCAGCCAAGATCAGGTCGAGCAGTACTTC.

V and J are TRBV7-6 and TRBJ2-1; 8 bases align to TRBD2. The CDR3 length is 16 residues. CDR1 and CDR2 (germline): SGHVS, FNYEAQ. The junction had 12 bases not matched to a gene; V was cut back by 3 bases and J by 8 bases. The CDR3 spells CASSFWGQAGVDEQFF. The CDR3, as DNA: TGTGCCAGCAGCTTTTGGGGCCAAGCGGGGGTTGATGAGCAGTTCTTC.

The rearrangement uses TRBV13 and TRBJ1-1; 8 nucleotides line up with TRBD1. Looked up from germline, CDR1 is PRHDT and CDR2 is FYEKMQ (reference sequence). Unmatched junction bases numbered 5, after V lost 0 bases and J lost 5 bases. This CDR3 is built from 15 residues. CDR3 DNA: TGTGCCAGCAGCTTAGGCCGTAGACAGGGGACTGAAGCTTTCTTT. Residues: CASSLGRRQGTEAFF.

This clone was seen a few times. This chain links TRBV6-5 with TRBJ1-1; D is possibly TRBD1 (5 bases). Germline-derived CDR1 and CDR2 are MNHEY and SVGAGI. The germline V and J ends were trimmed by 4 bases and 4 bases, with 13 bases remaining between them. The CDR3 contains 14 residues. The CDR3 loop reads CASSSAGLGTEAFF. DNA for the CDR3: TGTGCCAGCAGTTCAGCAGGGTTGGGCACTGAAGCTTTCTTT.